Here is one TCR beta chain with its context. Looked up from germline, CDR1 is LGHDT and CDR2 is YNNKEL (reference sequence). The CDR3 length is 13 residues. Trimming pared 0 bases from V and 12 bases from J, leaving 15 bases between. The source of the sample is a study of control samples from healthy donors and cancer patients. Only in-frame clones appear in the TCRdb table, and some are missing; sequencing was by immunoSEQ multiplex PCR. Counted here are tens of thousands of clones, approximately 90% occurring once; the ten biggest clones make up around 1%. This receptor was obtained from a woman between 25 and 40 years old in good health. Sequencing input: blood. J is TRBJ2-7 and V is TRBV3-1 (or the pseudogene TRBV3-2); TRBD2 might be the D (6 bases). In DNA form, the CDR3 reads TGTGCCAGCAGCCAAGAACTATTTAGCGGCAGGTACTTC. Translating it yields CASSQELFSGRYF.